A selection of T cell receptor beta chains follows, all from one sample in a study of early T cells in non-severe SARS-CoV-2 infection. TCRdb re-called the 5' RACE reads through MiXCR, storing one row per CDR3 protein. The sample has more than 70,000 distinct CDR3 sequences, roughly 15% seen once. Sequences were obtained from whole blood. Receptors were obtained from an adult who was a healthcare worker with PCR-confirmed SARS-CoV-2 infection or an uninfected control (not recorded which). CDR3s include the opening cysteine and the closing phenylalanine or tryptophan. The D gene is left open where the match is weak. Some rows mark clone size as missing; the rest say once, few, many or name a class of expanded clone.

V gene: TRBV5-8
clone size: NA
J gene: TRBJ1-4
D gene: NA
CDR3 protein: CASSSGSGANEKLFF
CDR3 DNA: TGTGCCAGCAGCTCTGGTAGTGGTGCTAATGAAAAACTGTTTTTT

V gene: TRBV7-9
clone size: many
J gene: TRBJ1-1
D gene: NA
CDR3 protein: CASSLDRRTEAFF
CDR3 DNA: TGTGCCAGCAGCTTAGACCGTCGGACTGAAGCTTTCTTT

V gene: TRBV23-1
clone size: few
J gene: TRBJ2-3
D gene: NA
CDR3 protein: CASSQSIEVVCGTDTQYF
CDR3 DNA: TGCGCCAGCAGTCAATCGATTGAAGTGGTATGTGGCACAGATACGCAGTATTTT

V gene: TRBV9
clone size: few
J gene: TRBJ1-2
D gene: NA
CDR3 protein: CASNPGQGYGYTF
CDR3 DNA: TGTGCCAGCAACCCGGGACAAGGATATGGCTACACCTTC

V gene: TRBV12-3/TRBV12-4
clone size: NA
J gene: TRBJ2-1
D gene: TRBD1
CDR3 protein: CASSLYQGAVYNEQFF
CDR3 DNA: TGTGCCAGCAGTTTATACCAGGGGGCGGTCTACAATGAGCAGTTCTTC

V gene: TRBV11-3
clone size: few
J gene: TRBJ1-1
D gene: TRBD1
CDR3 protein: CASSSSGQKNTEAFF
CDR3 DNA: TGTGCCAGCAGCTCCTCGGGACAGAAAAACACTGAAGCTTTCTTT

V gene: TRBV20-1
clone size: few
J gene: TRBJ1-1
D gene: NA
CDR3 protein: CSARVGTYTEAFF
CDR3 DNA: TGCAGTGCTAGAGTTGGTACGTACACTGAAGCTTTCTTT

V gene: TRBV6-5
clone size: few
J gene: TRBJ1-1
D gene: NA
CDR3 protein: CASDGARGSFF
CDR3 DNA: TGTGCCAGCGACGGGGCTAGGGGATCTTTCTTT

V gene: TRBV29-1
clone size: NA
J gene: TRBJ2-1
D gene: TRBD1
CDR3 protein: CSAPLTGRPNEQFF
CDR3 DNA: TGCAGCGCCCCCCTGACAGGGCGGCCGAATGAGCAGTTCTTC

V gene: TRBV2
clone size: NA
J gene: TRBJ1-1
D gene: TRBD1
CDR3 protein: CASSELGTGGNTEAFF
CDR3 DNA: TGTGCCAGCAGTGAACTAGGGACAGGGGGGAACACTGAAGCTTTCTTT

V gene: TRBV9
clone size: few
J gene: TRBJ1-6
D gene: NA
CDR3 protein: CASSVLDQASSPLHF
CDR3 DNA: TGTGCCAGCAGCGTACTCGACCAAGCTAGTTCACCCCTCCACTTT

V gene: TRBV18
clone size: NA
J gene: TRBJ1-6
D gene: NA
CDR3 protein: CASSLRTDNSPLHF
CDR3 DNA: TGTGCCAGCTCACTTCGGACAGATAATTCACCCCTCCACTTT

V gene: TRBV29-1
clone size: NA
J gene: TRBJ2-1
D gene: TRBD2
CDR3 protein: CSVDTSGVYNEQFF
CDR3 DNA: TGCAGCGTTGATACTAGCGGGGTTTACAATGAGCAGTTCTTC

V gene: TRBV27
clone size: NA
J gene: TRBJ1-2
D gene: NA
CDR3 protein: CASRTPRGANYGYTF
CDR3 DNA: TGTGCCAGCCGCACCCCCCGGGGTGCGAACTATGGCTACACCTTC

V gene: TRBV6-2/TRBV6-3
clone size: NA
J gene: TRBJ2-7
D gene: NA
CDR3 protein: CASRKGDGAYEQYF
CDR3 DNA: TGTGCCAGCAGAAAGGGGGACGGCGCCTACGAGCAGTACTTC

V gene: TRBV6-2/TRBV6-3
clone size: NA
J gene: TRBJ1-4
D gene: NA
CDR3 protein: CASSKQRSTNEKLFF
CDR3 DNA: TGTGCCAGCAGCAAGCAAAGGTCCACTAATGAAAAACTGTTTTTT

V gene: TRBV28
clone size: few
J gene: TRBJ2-7
D gene: NA
CDR3 protein: CASSPTGAGYEQYF
CDR3 DNA: TGTGCCAGCAGCCCTACAGGAGCCGGGTACGAGCAGTACTTC

V gene: TRBV29-1
clone size: NA
J gene: TRBJ1-1
D gene: TRBD1
CDR3 protein: CSVSTGRVTEAFF
CDR3 DNA: TGCAGCGTTTCGACAGGGCGGGTCACTGAAGCTTTCTTT

V gene: TRBV7-2
clone size: NA
J gene: TRBJ2-1
D gene: NA
CDR3 protein: CASSTNLNEQFF
CDR3 DNA: TGTGCCAGCAGTACCAACTTAAATGAGCAGTTCTTC

V gene: TRBV5-1
clone size: many
J gene: TRBJ1-1
D gene: NA
CDR3 protein: CASSLTGTGNTEAFF
CDR3 DNA: TGCGCCAGCAGCCTTACCGGGACGGGGAACACTGAAGCTTTCTTT

V gene: TRBV12-3/TRBV12-4
clone size: few
J gene: TRBJ1-5
D gene: NA
CDR3 protein: CASTSATNNQPQHF
CDR3 DNA: TGTGCCAGCACCTCCGCCACAAACAATCAGCCCCAGCATTTT

V gene: TRBV5-8
clone size: NA
J gene: TRBJ2-3
D gene: NA
CDR3 protein: CASSFQGPGADTQYF
CDR3 DNA: TGTGCCAGCAGCTTTCAAGGGCCCGGGGCAGATACGCAGTATTTT

V gene: TRBV5-1
clone size: many
J gene: TRBJ1-2
D gene: NA
CDR3 protein: CASSLGMGYGYTF
CDR3 DNA: TGCGCCAGCAGCTTGGGAATGGGCTATGGCTACACCTTC

V gene: TRBV4-3
clone size: NA
J gene: TRBJ1-2
D gene: NA
CDR3 protein: CASSQGITEDYGYTF
CDR3 DNA: TGCGCCAGCAGCCAAGGAATAACGGAAGACTATGGCTACACCTTC

V gene: TRBV7-9
clone size: many
J gene: TRBJ2-1
D gene: TRBD2
CDR3 protein: CASSITSGWKFF
CDR3 DNA: TGTGCCAGCAGCATTACTAGCGGCTGGAAGTTCTTC

V gene: TRBV20-1
clone size: NA
J gene: TRBJ2-3
D gene: NA
CDR3 protein: CSAAPLSSTDTQYF
CDR3 DNA: TGCAGTGCCGCCCCTCTATCAAGCACAGATACGCAGTATTTT

V gene: TRBV7-2
clone size: NA
J gene: TRBJ2-1
D gene: NA
CDR3 protein: CASSPRASSSYNEQFF
CDR3 DNA: TGTGCCAGCAGCCCCCGGGCCTCAAGCTCCTACAATGAGCAGTTCTTC

V gene: TRBV7-6
clone size: few
J gene: TRBJ1-3
D gene: NA
CDR3 protein: CASSPGLSENTIYF
CDR3 DNA: TGTGCCAGCAGCCCCGGTTTATCGGAAAACACCATATATTTT

V gene: TRBV4-1
clone size: many
J gene: TRBJ1-1
D gene: NA
CDR3 protein: CASSQELDLGTEAFF
CDR3 DNA: TGCGCCAGCAGCCAAGAGTTGGATTTGGGCACTGAAGCTTTCTTT